Reported below is one T cell receptor beta chain. TCRdb's table, derived via immunoSEQ multiplex PCR, lists solely in-frame clones and lacks some. This table has roughly 190,000 clones, around 82% appearing once. The data originate from a study of blood T cell repertoires in COVID-19. The clonotype comes from a woman between 55 and 75 years old with acute COVID-19. Material: PBMCs or T cells enriched from blood (not recorded which).

The CDR3 coding sequence is TGTGCCATCGGGAAAAGACAGGGTCAAGAGACCCAGTACTTC. Its protein is CAIGKRQGQETQYF. The chain couples TRBV10-3 to TRBJ2-5; 7 bases are a match to TRBD1. The CDR3 is made up of 14 amino acids. The V gene's germline CDR1 is ENHRY and CDR2 SYGVKD. After removal of 8 bases from V and 2 bases from J, the junction contained 8 bases not matched to a gene.